This is a list of T cell receptor beta chains from one sample in a study of T cell responses to AZD1222 COVID-19 vaccine. TCRdb's copy holds only in-frame clones and misses some; the assay was immunoSEQ multiplex PCR. The sample contains 150,000 to 200,000 clones, about 89% of which appear only once. The input for sequencing was peripheral blood, taken on day 0 of AZD1222 vaccination. Receptors originate from an adult in good health. CDR3s leave out the opening cysteine and the closing phenylalanine or tryptophan. A row's size may be missing; if present it is once, few, many or a size class.

clone_size: NA; v_call: TRBV3-1/TRBV3-2; j_call: TRBJ2-1; cdr3_aa: ASSRQWDNEQF
clone_size: NA; v_call: TRBV24-1; j_call: TRBJ2-5; cdr3_aa: ATSARTSGDGETQY
clone_size: NA; v_call: TRBV19; j_call: TRBJ2-1; cdr3_aa: ASSSRAGTSGVYNEQF
clone_size: NA; v_call: TRBV4-2; j_call: TRBJ2-1; cdr3_aa: ASSQDIHEQF
clone_size: NA; v_call: TRBV7-2; j_call: TRBJ1-1; cdr3_aa: ASSPILQGWTEAF
clone_size: NA; v_call: TRBV19; j_call: TRBJ1-5; cdr3_aa: ASSPVQGVNSNQPQH
clone_size: NA; v_call: TRBV7-2; j_call: TRBJ1-5; cdr3_aa: ASSLGDREGNQPQH
clone_size: NA; v_call: TRBV14; j_call: TRBJ2-1; cdr3_aa: ASSQEMGGNEQF
clone_size: NA; v_call: TRBV12-3/TRBV12-4; j_call: TRBJ1-3; cdr3_aa: ASRPGWGNTIY
clone_size: NA; v_call: TRBV28; j_call: TRBJ1-5; cdr3_aa: AGNRGSTSNQPQH
clone_size: few; v_call: TRBV7-2; j_call: TRBJ1-1; cdr3_aa: ASSLWTGRYTEAF
clone_size: NA; v_call: TRBV14; j_call: TRBJ2-2; cdr3_aa: ASSQGYGTGTGELF
clone_size: NA; v_call: TRBV11-2; j_call: TRBJ1-1; cdr3_aa: ASSPRTGGSTEAF
clone_size: NA; v_call: TRBV30; j_call: TRBJ1-1; cdr3_aa: AWHPGQRKNTEAF
clone_size: NA; v_call: TRBV18; j_call: TRBJ1-2; cdr3_aa: ASSPDPNYGYT
clone_size: NA; v_call: TRBV7-2; j_call: TRBJ2-7; cdr3_aa: ASSLVQGGEQY